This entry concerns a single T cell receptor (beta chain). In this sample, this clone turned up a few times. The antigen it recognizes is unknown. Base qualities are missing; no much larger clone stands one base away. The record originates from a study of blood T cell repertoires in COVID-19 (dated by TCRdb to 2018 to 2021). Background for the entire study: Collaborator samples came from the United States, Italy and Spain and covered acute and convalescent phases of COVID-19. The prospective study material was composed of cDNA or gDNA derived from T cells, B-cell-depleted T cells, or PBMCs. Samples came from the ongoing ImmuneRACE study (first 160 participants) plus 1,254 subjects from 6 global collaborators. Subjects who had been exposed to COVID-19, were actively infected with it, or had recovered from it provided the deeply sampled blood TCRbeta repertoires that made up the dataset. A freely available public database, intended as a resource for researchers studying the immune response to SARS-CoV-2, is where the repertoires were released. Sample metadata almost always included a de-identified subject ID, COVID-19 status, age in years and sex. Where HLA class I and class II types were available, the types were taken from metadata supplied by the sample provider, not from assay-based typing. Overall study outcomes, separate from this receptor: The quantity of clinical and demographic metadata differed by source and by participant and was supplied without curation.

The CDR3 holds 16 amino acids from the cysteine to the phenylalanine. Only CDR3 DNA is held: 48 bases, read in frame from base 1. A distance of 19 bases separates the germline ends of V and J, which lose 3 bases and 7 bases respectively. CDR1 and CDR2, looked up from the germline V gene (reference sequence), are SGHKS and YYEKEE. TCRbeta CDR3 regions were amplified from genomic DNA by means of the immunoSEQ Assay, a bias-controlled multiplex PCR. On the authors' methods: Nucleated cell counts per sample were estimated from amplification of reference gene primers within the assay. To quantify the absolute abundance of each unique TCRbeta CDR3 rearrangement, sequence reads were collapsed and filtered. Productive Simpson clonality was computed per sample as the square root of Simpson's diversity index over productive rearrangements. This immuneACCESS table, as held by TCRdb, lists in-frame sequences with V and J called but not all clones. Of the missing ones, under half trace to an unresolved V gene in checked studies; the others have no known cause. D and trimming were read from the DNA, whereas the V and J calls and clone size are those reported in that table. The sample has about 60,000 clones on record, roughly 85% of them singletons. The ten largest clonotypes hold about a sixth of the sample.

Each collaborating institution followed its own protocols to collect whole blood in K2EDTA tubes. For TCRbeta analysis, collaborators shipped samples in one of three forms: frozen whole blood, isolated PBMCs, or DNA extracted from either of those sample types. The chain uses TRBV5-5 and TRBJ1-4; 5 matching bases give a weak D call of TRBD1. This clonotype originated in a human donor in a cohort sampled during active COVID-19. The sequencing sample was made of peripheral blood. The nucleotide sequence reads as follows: TGTGCCAGCAGCTGGGCTGGCGGCAGGGAGGGTGAAAAACTGTTTTTT. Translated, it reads CASSWAGGREGEKLFF.